Detailed here is one TCR beta chain. There are 15 residues in the CDR3. J was trimmed by 6 bases and V by 5 bases; bases with no gene match: 10. CDR1 and CDR2 from the germline V gene are MGHRA and YSYEKL. In the original processing: Quantification of nucleated cells was approximated via reference gene primer amplification. Measured with immunoSEQ multiplex PCR; TCRdb has only the in-frame clones, and not every one. V, J and clone size are those of that table, while D and trimming were read from the DNA. The table shows about 160,000 clones, with approximately 92% occurring only once. These data originate in a study of blood T cell repertoires in COVID-19. Background on the study: There were acute and convalescent COVID-19 samples, and they came from the United States, Italy and Spain. From T cells, B-cell-depleted T cells, or PBMCs came the material, which was cDNA or gDNA.

The sequence was collected from a woman aged 45 to 65 with acute or convalescent COVID-19. The specimen was peripheral blood. V usage is TRBV4-1 and J usage is TRBJ1-2; 9 bases match TRBD1. Here the CDR3 reads CASSSPGQGINGYTF. The DNA for the CDR3 is TGCGCCAGCAGCTCTCCGGGACAGGGAATAAATGGCTACACCTTC.